Following are 22 T cell receptor beta chains from one sample sequenced in a study of blood T cell repertoires in COVID-19. The data were produced by immunoSEQ multiplex PCR, yet TCRdb's version contains in-frame clones alone and is incomplete. The sample records tens of thousands of clones, around 80% being singletons. Sequencing was done on a sample of peripheral blood. Receptor source: a man aged 30 to 39 with COVID-19, enrolled during active disease.

This chain uses TRBV28 with TRBJ2-4; no clear D. The V gene's germline CDR1 is MDHEN and CDR2 SYDVKM. With 8 bases removed from V and 0 bases from J, the gap between germline ends came to 14 bases. The CDR3 loop spans 15 amino acids. CDR3 region: CASRTGKIAKNIQYF. CDR3 DNA: TGTGCCAGCCGTACCGGTAAAATAGCCAAAAACATTCAGTACTTC.

The rearrangement links TRBV12-3 or TRBV12-4 to TRBJ1-1; the D is unclear. The CDR3 has 12 residues. Trimming shortened V by 4 bases and J by 10 bases, and 13 bases separated the two germline ends. The DNA for the CDR3 is TGTGCCAGCAGTTCATCCAGGTTGGCAGCTTTCTTT. This translates into CASSSSRLAAFF.

The chain links TRBV9 to TRBJ2-1, with 7 bases matching TRBD2. The trim removed 6 bases at V and 5 bases at J, leaving 17 bases unmatched. The length of the CDR3 is 17 residues. Germline values: CDR1 SGDLS, CDR2 YYNGEE. CDR3 protein: CASTSVERPSGNNEQFF. The CDR3 DNA reads as TGTGCCAGCACCAGCGTAGAGCGTCCTAGCGGCAACAATGAGCAGTTCTTC.

This clone has more than one count but fewer than ten. The CDR3 DNA sequence: TGTGCCAGCAGAGGGCTAGCGAGGATTCAAGAGACCCAGTACTTC. Amino acid sequence: CASRGLARIQETQYF. V gene TRBV11-2 combines with J gene TRBJ2-5, with D tentatively TRBD2 (6 bases). V lost 6 bases and J 2 bases, leaving 16 bases between the germline ends. The CDR3 is made up of 15 amino acids. CDR1 and CDR2 from the germline V gene are SGHAT and FQNNGV.

This rearrangement joins TRBV7-2 to TRBJ2-4, with 7 bases fitting TRBD1. The CDR3 spans 13 residues. In germline, CDR1 is SGHTA, CDR2 FQGNSA. Trimming removed 5 bases from V and 9 bases from J; junction bases left unmatched: 7. In DNA form, the CDR3 reads TGTGCCAGCAGCGCCCAGGGGGAGAGCATTCAGTACTTC. Its translation: CASSAQGESIQYF.

This chain links TRBV11-3 with TRBJ1-4; D gene uncertain. The V end was cut by 3 bases, the J end by 8 bases, with 13 bases between. Looked up from germline, CDR1 is SGHNT and CDR2 is YENEEA. The CDR3 is made up of 14 amino acids. This chain's CDR3 is CASSLATRGEKLFF. CDR3 nucleotide sequence: TGTGCCAGCAGCTTGGCAACTCGAGGGGAAAAACTGTTTTTT. Filled out from reference TRBV11-3 and TRBJ1-4, the complete variable domain reads EAGVVQSPRYKIIEKKQPVAFWCNPISGHNTLYWYLQNLGQGPELLIRYENEEAVDDSQLPKDRFSAERLKGVDSTLKIQPAELGDSAVYLCASSLATRGEKLFFGSGTQLSVL.

The chain uses TRBV7-9 and TRBJ1-6, with D tentatively TRBD1 (5 bases). Germline CDR1 reads SEHNR; CDR2 reads FQNEAQ (reference sequence). Trimming took 8 bases from V and 7 from J, leaving 15 bases between them. The CDR3 consists of 14 residues. The CDR3 DNA sequence: TGTGCCAGCGCCGCGGGGCTCGAAAATTCACCCCTCCACTTT. Its protein is CASAAGLENSPLHF.

V usage is TRBV5-4 and J usage is TRBJ1-2, with D perhaps TRBD1 (5 bases). Between the trimmed V and J ends, which lost 4 bases and 5 bases, there was a span of 18 bases. The germline V gene encodes CDR1 SGHNT and CDR2 YYREEE (reference sequence). The CDR3 covers 15 residues. The CDR3 region has the DNA TGTGCCAGCAGCCTTGCTAGGACAAAAGAGTATGGCTACACCTTC. Its translation: CASSLARTKEYGYTF.

V usage is TRBV11-3 and J usage is TRBJ2-1; D is undetermined. The germline V gene has CDR1 SGHNT and CDR2 YENEEA. The CDR3 length is 16 residues. Trimming pared 4 bases from V and 0 bases from J, leaving 13 bases between. CDR3 nucleotides: TGTGCCAGCAGCTCAGATGCATTGAGCTCCTACAATGAGCAGTTCTTC. Its translation: CASSSDALSSYNEQFF.

The chain employs TRBV19 and TRBJ2-1, with a possible D match to TRBD1 (5 bases). The CDR3 has 11 residues. V lost 5 bases to trimming and J lost 8 bases, with 7 bases between them. CDR1 is LNHDA, CDR2 SQIVND, per germline (reference sequence). This CDR3 is CASSRQYEQFF. CDR3 bases: TGTGCCAGTAGTCGACAGTATGAGCAGTTCTTC.

The rearrangement joins TRBV10-3 to TRBJ2-1; a weak D match, TRBD1 (6 bases). The V gene lost 5 bases and the J gene lost 4 bases, with 12 bases spanning the gap. The CDR3 length is 14 residues. Germline V gene data show CDR1 as ENHRY and CDR2 as SYGVKD. The CDR3 region has the DNA TGTGCCATCAGTCGTACAGGGACATACAATGAGCAGTTCTTC. Amino acids: CAISRTGTYNEQFF.

The genes are TRBV7-9 and TRBJ1-1, with 8 bases lining up with TRBD1. Germline values: CDR1 SEHNR, CDR2 FQNEAQ (reference sequence). The V segment lost 0 bases and the J segment 5 bases; nucleotides outside the gene matches: 5. The CDR3 extends over 15 amino acids. The chain's CDR3 is CASSLASTGVTEAFF. CDR3 coding DNA: TGTGCCAGCAGCTTAGCCTCGACAGGGGTGACTGAAGCTTTCTTT.

In this sample, this clone is medium-sized. This chain joins TRBV19 and TRBJ1-5; possible D gene TRBD1, 6 bases. The length of the CDR3 is 13 residues. V was pared by 6 bases and J by 0 bases, with 6 bases between. Per germline, CDR1 LNHDA and CDR2 SQIVND (reference sequence). CDR3 protein: CASRTGSNQPQHF. The DNA for the CDR3 is TGTGCCAGTAGGACAGGTAGCAATCAGCCCCAGCATTTT.

The chain is built from TRBV27 and TRBJ2-7; 7 nucleotides align to TRBD2. Looked up from germline, CDR1 is MNHEY and CDR2 is SMNVEV (reference sequence). The CDR3 totals 14 residues. With V trimmed by 3 bases and J by 3 bases, 5 bases remained unmatched. The CDR3 is CASSFAGASYEQYF. CDR3 DNA: TGTGCCAGCAGTTTTGCGGGAGCTAGCTACGAGCAGTACTTC.

Only a few counts were recorded for this clone. This sequence joins TRBV5-4 and TRBJ2-3; D gene unclear. This CDR3 is built from 14 residues. CDR1 is SGHNT, CDR2 YYREEE, per germline (reference sequence). V lost 0 bases and J lost 2, with 7 bases in between. CDR3 sequence: CASSLVPYTDTQYF. CDR3 coding DNA: TGTGCCAGCAGCTTGGTTCCTTACACAGATACGCAGTATTTT.

This rearrangement joins TRBV11-3 to TRBJ2-7; tentative D call: TRBD1 (6 bases). This CDR3 contains 15 residues. The V gene's germline CDR1 is SGHNT and CDR2 YENEEA. Trimming removed 5 bases at V and 3 bases at J, with 17 bases between. CDR3 DNA sequence: TGTGCCAGCAGCCTAACCCGACAGGAGTACTACGAGCAGTACTTC. Its protein product is CASSLTRQEYYEQYF.

V is TRBV11-2 and J is TRBJ2-1, with 7 bases that match TRBD1. The length of the CDR3 is 13 residues. The J segment lost 5 bases and the V segment lost 5 bases, leaving 3 bases of the junction unmatched. The germline gives CDR1 SGHAT, CDR2 FQNNGV. CDR3 nucleotide sequence: TGTGCCAGCAGCCGGGACAGACACAATGAGCAGTTCTTC. It encodes CASSRDRHNEQFF.

The chain has TRBV6-6 and TRBJ2-1; 14 bases are shared with TRBD2. Trimming cost V 7 bases and J 7 bases; bases outside gene matches: 9. Germline-derived CDR1 and CDR2 are MNHNY and SVGAGI (reference sequence). The CDR3 contains 16 residues. The CDR3: CASTIGLAGGKNEQFF. The CDR3 nucleotides read TGTGCCAGCACCATAGGACTAGCGGGAGGCAAAAATGAGCAGTTCTTC.

V is TRBV19 and J is TRBJ2-2, with 13 nucleotides matching TRBD2. Germline CDR1 is LNHDA and CDR2 is SQIVND (reference sequence). J gave up 8 bases and V 6 bases, and 3 bases lay outside the gene matches. The CDR3 covers 14 residues. The CDR3 reads CASRGLAGKGELFF. The DNA for the CDR3 is TGTGCCAGTAGGGGACTAGCGGGAAAAGGGGAGCTGTTTTTT.

This clone came up once. J is TRBJ2-5 and V is TRBV5-1; 9 nucleotides align to TRBD1. The CDR3 is 15 amino acids. CDR1 and CDR2 (germline): SGHRS, YFSETQ. The V segment lost 4 bases and the J segment 0 bases; nucleotides outside the gene matches: 4. CDR3 sequence: CASSPGTGNQETQYF. The CDR3 region has the DNA TGCGCCAGCAGCCCGGGGACAGGGAACCAAGAGACCCAGTACTTC.

J is TRBJ2-3 and V is TRBV18, with 8 bases matching TRBD1. The CDR3 spans 15 residues. V lost 6 bases and J lost 3; bases outside the gene matches: 8. Per germline, CDR1 KGHSH and CDR2 LQKENI. CDR3 sequence (DNA): TGTGCCAGCTCCCGACGGACAGGGTTAACAGATACGCAGTATTTT. This codes for CASSRRTGLTDTQYF.

The CDR3 coding sequence is TGTGCCAGCAGCCAAGAGGTATCAGGGGAGGAAAAACTGTTTTTT. Residues: CASSQEVSGEEKLFF. The chain employs TRBV4-2 and TRBJ1-4, with D tentatively TRBD1 (6 bases). The V gene lost 0 bases and the J gene lost 8 bases, with 13 bases spanning the gap. The CDR3 sequence is 15 residues long. CDR1 and CDR2 from the germline V gene are LGHNA and YNFKEQ.